This TCR beta chain was found in a study of blood T cell repertoires in COVID-19. This clone was detected only once. Clones were read by immunoSEQ multiplex PCR, and TCRdb kept only the in-frame ones, dropping some. The data show approximately 170,000 clones, about 80% seen once. V trimming: 5 bases; J trimming: 7 bases; junction bases outside the gene matches: 8. The CDR3 has 14 residues. The V gene's germline CDR1 is SGHAT and CDR2 FQNNGV. The rearrangement links TRBV11-2 to TRBJ2-1, with TRBD2 matching 7 bases. The sequence came from a man in his 70s with active or convalescent COVID-19. Sequences were obtained from peripheral blood. CDR3 in amino acids: CASSRSGNRNEQFF. The CDR3 DNA sequence: TGTGCCAGCAGCCGAAGCGGGAATCGGAATGAGCAGTTCTTC.